The 17 T cell receptor beta chains listed next were all sequenced from one sample in a study of cytomegalovirus exposure and HLA in healthy donors. Using immunoSEQ multiplex PCR, the repertoire was profiled, and TCRdb retains in-frame clones only, with some absent. The sample consists of about 250,000 clones, over 75% of them appearing once. The sequencing sample was made of PBMCs. The source is a man aged 18 to 30 in good health and CMV-seropositive.

This chain links TRBV18 with TRBJ2-5; D gene ambiguous. The CDR3 loop spans 13 amino acids. In germline, CDR1 is KGHSH, CDR2 LQKENI. Trimming removed 4 bases at V and 5 bases at J, with 11 bases between. The CDR3 region is CASSRSVGETQYF. CDR3 in DNA: TGTGCCAGCTCACGGTCGGTCGGGGAGACCCAGTACTTC.

This rearrangement joins TRBV4-1 to TRBJ1-5; D might be TRBD1 (6 bases). The CDR3 length is 16 residues. The V end lost 0 bases, the J end lost 4 bases, and 13 bases lay between the germline ends. Germline values: CDR1 MGHRA, CDR2 YSYEKL. In DNA, the CDR3 is TGCGCCAGCAGCCAAGACCCGACAGGATCTAATCAGCCCCAGCATTTT. This translates into CASSQDPTGSNQPQHF.

The CDR3 nucleotides are TGCGCCAGCAGCCAGGAGGAGGCGGCTAATGAAAAACTGTTTTTT. It specifies CASSQEEAANEKLFF. The rearrangement joins TRBV4-1 to TRBJ1-4; D gene ambiguous. Deletions cut 3 bases from V and 3 bases from J, with 11 bases between. This CDR3 comprises 15 residues. CDR1 and CDR2 from the germline V gene are MGHRA and YSYEKL.

As DNA, the CDR3 is TGTGCCAGCAGCTTAGTTGCGTACCAAGAGACCCAGTACTTC. It encodes CASSLVAYQETQYF. The J gene is TRBJ2-5, the V gene TRBV7-2, with D unclear. Germline V gives CDR1 SGHTA, CDR2 FQGNSA. The length of the CDR3 is 14 residues. The V end was cut by 1 base, the J end by 0 bases, with 6 bases between. Complete variable domain (other parts from reference TRBV7-2 and TRBJ2-5): GAGVSQSPSNKVTEKGKDVELRCDPISGHTALYWYRQSLGQGLEFLIYFQGNSAPDKSGLPSDRFSAERTGGSVSTLTIQRTQQEDSAVYLCASSLVAYQETQYFGPGTRLLVL.

This chain joins TRBV5-4 and TRBJ1-2; a possible D gene is TRBD1 (6 bases). The length of the CDR3 is 13 residues. V was cut by 4 bases and J by 4 bases, with 11 bases left in between. Germline-derived CDR1 and CDR2 are SGHNT and YYREEE (reference sequence). CDR3 protein: CASSRRTVYGYTF. The CDR3 DNA is TGTGCCAGCAGCCGACGGACAGTCTATGGCTACACCTTC.

The rearrangement joins TRBV5-4 to TRBJ2-3, with 7 bases matching TRBD2. The germline V gene has CDR1 SGHNT and CDR2 YYREEE (reference sequence). The CDR3 is 16 amino acids. The V segment lost 4 bases and the J segment 3 bases; nucleotides outside the gene matches: 11. CDR3 nucleotide sequence: TGTGCCAGCAGCCCAGGGACTACCTATCAAACAGATACGCAGTATTTT. Its protein is CASSPGTTYQTDTQYF. Together with reference TRBV5-4 and TRBJ2-3, the CDR3 gives the full variable domain: ETGVTQSPTHLIKTRGQQVTLRCSSQSGHNTVSWYQQALGQGPQFIFQYYREEENGRGNFPPRFSGLQFPNYSSELNVNALELDDSALYLCASSPGTTYQTDTQYFGPGTRLTVL.

This rearrangement joins TRBV7-2 to TRBJ1-2, with D unclear. This CDR3 has 14 residues. V was cut by 1 base and J by 4 bases, with 10 bases left in between. CDR1 and CDR2 from the germline V gene are SGHTA and FQGNSA. DNA for the CDR3: TGTGCCAGCAGCTTAGGTACCGGCACCTATGGCTACACCTTC. Encoded protein: CASSLGTGTYGYTF.

The chain combines TRBV7-7 with TRBJ2-5; D remains ambiguous. V lost 6 bases and J 4 bases, leaving 12 bases between the germline ends. The CDR3 runs to 13 residues. In germline, CDR1 is SSHAT, CDR2 FNYEAQ (reference sequence). CDR3 protein: CASSLQGRETQYF. The CDR3, as DNA: TGTGCCAGCAGTTTACAAGGGCGAGAGACCCAGTACTTC. Looking up the rest from reference TRBV7-7 and TRBJ2-5 gives the full variable domain: GAGVSQSPRYKVTKRGQDVTLRCDPISSHATLYWYQQALGQGPEFLTYFNYEAQPDKSGLPSDRFSAERPEGSISTLTIQRTEQRDSAMYRCASSLQGRETQYFGPGTRLLVL.

The chain links TRBV2 to TRBJ2-1; D remains ambiguous. Germline lookup yields CDR1 SNHLY and CDR2 FYNNEI. Trimming removed 4 bases from V and 3 bases from J, with 7 bases in between. CDR3 length equals 13 residues. The CDR3 sequence is CASSVNHYNEQFF. The CDR3 coding sequence is TGTGCCAGCAGTGTTAACCACTACAATGAGCAGTTCTTC.

The chain couples TRBV28 to TRBJ1-2; 7 bases fit TRBD1. The CDR3 length is 14 residues. With V trimmed by 3 bases and J by 8 bases, 9 bases remained unmatched. The germline gives CDR1 MDHEN, CDR2 SYDVKM. The chain's CDR3 is CASSFIRQGGGYTF. The CDR3 DNA reads as TGTGCCAGCAGTTTCATCAGACAGGGCGGGGGCTACACCTTC.

This clone was detected only once. CDR3 region: CASSLGVSGRAGTDTQYF. The CDR3 DNA follows: TGTGCCAGCAGCTTGGGAGTCAGCGGGAGGGCCGGCACAGATACGCAGTATTTT. The rearrangement links TRBV5-6 to TRBJ2-3; the match to TRBD2 covers 10 bases. The CDR3 runs to 18 residues. V shed 0 bases, J shed 1 base, and the junction held 8 bases outside the gene matches. Looked up from germline, CDR1 is SGHDT and CDR2 is YYEEEE.

Turning to this clone: Compared with germline, one end of the junction differs, possibly owing to a read error. The chain couples TRBV10-3 to TRBJ1-3; D is uncertain. This CDR3 comprises 14 residues. CDR1 is ENHRY and CDR2 is SYGVKD in the germline V gene. The CDR3 spells CATSMSVSGNTIYF. CDR3 coding DNA: TGTGCCACCAGTATGTCTGTGTCTGGAAACACCATATATTTT.

The genes are TRBV4-1 and TRBJ1-2; perhaps TRBD1 as D (5 bases). This CDR3 comprises 14 residues. The germline gives CDR1 MGHRA, CDR2 YSYEKL. V lost 8 bases to trimming and J lost 6 bases, with 19 bases between them. CDR3 nucleotide sequence: TGCGCCAGCGGCGAGGAAGGGGTATGGAATGGCTACACCTTC. Encoded protein: CASGEEGVWNGYTF.

This clone was observed a single time. The rearrangement links TRBV30 to TRBJ2-2, with D unclear. The germline gives CDR1 GTSNPN, CDR2 SVGIG (reference sequence). CDR3 length: 15 residues. The germline V and J ends were trimmed by 2 bases and 5 bases, with 15 bases remaining between them. CDR3 nucleotide sequence: TGTGCCTGGAGTACCACCCTTTCTCGGACCGGGGAGCTGTTTTTT. Protein sequence: CAWSTTLSRTGELFF.

This clone has a single count. This sequence joins TRBV7-9 and TRBJ1-1, with 9 nucleotides matching TRBD1. The CDR3 is 13 amino acids. Germline lookup yields CDR1 SEHNR and CDR2 FQNEAQ (reference sequence). The J segment lost 12 bases and the V segment lost 5 bases, leaving 10 bases of the junction unmatched. The CDR3 loop is CASSRGQGRASFF. The CDR3 DNA reads TGTGCCAGCAGCAGAGGACAGGGGAGGGCGTCTTTCTTT. The whole variable domain, filled in from reference TRBV7-9 and TRBJ1-1, reads DTGVSQNPRHKITKRGQNVTFRCDPISEHNRLYWYRQTLGQGPEFLTYFQNEAQLEKSRLLSDRFSAERPKGSFSTLEIQRTEQGDSAMYLCASSRGQGRASFFGQGTRLTVV.

The J gene is TRBJ2-1, the V gene TRBV9; maybe TRBD2 (6 bases). Germline V CDR1 and CDR2: SGDLS, YYNGEE. This CDR3 spans 15 amino acids. Trimming shortened V by 0 bases and J by 3 bases, and 10 bases separated the two germline ends. CDR3 loop: CASSVAGVDYNEQFF. The CDR3 coding sequence is TGTGCCAGCAGCGTAGCGGGAGTCGACTACAATGAGCAGTTCTTC.

This rearrangement joins TRBV9 to TRBJ2-3, with unresolved D. V lost 2 bases to trimming and J lost 4 bases, with 8 bases between them. Germline V lookup: CDR1 SGDLS, CDR2 YYNGEE. This CDR3 contains 13 residues. The CDR3 DNA sequence: TGTGCCAGCAGCGTGGACCAGGCAGATACGCAGTATTTT. This encodes CASSVDQADTQYF. Full variable domain (rest looked up from reference TRBV9 and TRBJ2-3): DSGVTQTPKHLITATGQRVTLRCSPRSGDLSVYWYQQSLDQGLQFLIQYYNGEERAKGNILERFSAQQFPDLHSELNLSSLELGDSALYFCASSVDQADTQYFGPGTRLTVL.